This record concerns one TCR beta chain sequence. The data stem from a study of T cell responses to AZD1222 COVID-19 vaccine. Measured with immunoSEQ multiplex PCR; TCRdb has only the in-frame clones, and not every one. The table shows about 130,000 clones, with over 90% occurring only once. Germline V lookup: CDR1 SGHTA, CDR2 FQGNSA. The CDR3 is 16 amino acids. Trimming shortened V by 6 bases and J by 1 base, and 15 bases separated the two germline ends. The chain recombines TRBV7-2 with TRBJ2-2; D unresolved. The material sequenced was peripheral blood, taken on day 0 of AZD1222 vaccination. The origin of this receptor is an adult in good health. The CDR3 spells CASSFPPDENTGELFF. The DNA of the CDR3 is TGTGCCAGCAGTTTCCCGCCGGACGAGAACACCGGGGAGCTGTTTTTT.